This T cell receptor beta chain emerged from a study of blood T cells in healthy people across ages. Notes on the study in general: Unsorted PBMCs blocked a conclusive comparison of naive and antigen-experienced cells.

In regard to this clonotype: No antigen is known for it.

The CDR3 length is 15 residues. CDR1 DFQATT and CDR2 SNEGSKA come from the germline V gene (reference sequence). V trimming: 2 bases; J trimming: 2 bases; junction bases outside the gene matches: 5. The individuals who served as donors were healthy Caucasians living in Russia, aged about 6 to 95. Next came a second PCR, run for roughly 6 to 11 cycles, which used a sample-barcoded 5' primer along with a J-beta primer mix. TCRdb ran MiXCR on the 5' RACE reads and lists one entry per CDR3 protein. Among hundreds of thousands of distinct CDR3 sequences listed, around three fifths were seen once. The chain employs TRBV20-1 and TRBJ1-4; TRBD1 aligns across 7 bases. The sequencing input was blood. This clonotype was sampled from a man between 35 and 55 years old in good health. CDR3 amino acids: CSARNRGDTNEKLFF. The DNA for the CDR3 is TGCAGTGCTAGAAACAGGGGCGACACTAATGAAAAACTGTTTTTT.